A single sample gave rise to the 16 T cell receptor beta chains below, sequenced in a study of blood T cell repertoires in COVID-19. Some clones are missing from TCRdb's copy, which holds only in-frame ones; the method was immunoSEQ multiplex PCR. The sample contains 60,000 to 70,000 clones, about 90% of which appear only once. The sequencing sample was made of peripheral blood. The origin of the receptors is a woman at least 80 years old with active COVID-19.

The table lists this clone with a count of one. This chain uses TRBV7-6 with TRBJ1-5; 7 nucleotides agree with TRBD1. Per the germline V gene, CDR1 is SGHVS and CDR2 is FNYEAQ. Germline trimming cut 5 bases from V and 4 bases from J; bases unmatched to any gene: 5. The CDR3 is made up of 14 amino acids. The CDR3 sequence: CASSRQGGNQPQHF. In nucleotides, the CDR3 is TGTGCCAGCAGCAGACAGGGTGGAAATCAGCCCCAGCATTTT.

The J gene is TRBJ1-6, the V gene TRBV5-1; weak D call: TRBD1 (6 bases). The V end lost 5 bases, the J end lost 8 bases, and 14 bases lay between the germline ends. Germline CDR1 SGHRS, CDR2 YFSETQ. CDR3 length equals 14 residues. In nucleotides, the CDR3 is TGCGCCAGCAGACAGGGCCTGATGGATTCACCCCTCCACTTT. Translated, it gives CASRQGLMDSPLHF.

The chain joins TRBV7-8 to TRBJ2-7; no definite D call. Between the trimmed V and J ends, which lost 7 bases and 2 bases, there was a span of 15 bases. The V gene's germline CDR1 is SGHVS and CDR2 FQNEAQ. The CDR3 sequence is 14 residues long. The CDR3 DNA sequence: TGTGCCAGCACCCTCCTGGCATCGACCTACGAGCAGTACTTC. This translates into CASTLLASTYEQYF.

The table lists this clone with a count of one. This chain joins TRBV6-6 and TRBJ2-7, with 10 nucleotides matching TRBD2. This CDR3 has 14 residues. Per the germline V gene, CDR1 is MNHNY and CDR2 is SVGAGI (reference sequence). V shed 4 bases and J 1 base; nucleotides not matched to a gene: 1. The CDR3 region has the DNA TGTGCCAGCAGTTCTAGCGGGGGTTCCTACGAGCAGTACTTC. Translating gives CASSSSGGSYEQYF.

This chain links TRBV7-3 with TRBJ2-5, with TRBD2 identical over 8 bases. The V and J ends lost 1 base and 4 bases, in that order; junction bases with no gene match: 5. Germline CDR1 reads SGHTA; CDR2 reads FQGTGA. The CDR3 has 15 amino acids. The CDR3 sequence is CASSLKRGLGETQYF. Here the CDR3 DNA reads TGTGCCAGCAGCTTAAAAAGGGGACTAGGAGAGACCCAGTACTTC. The full variable domain, its missing parts supplied by reference TRBV7-3 and TRBJ2-5, is GAGVSQTPSNKVTEKGKYVELRCDPISGHTALYWYRQSLGQGPEFLIYFQGTGAADDSGLPNDRFFAVRPEGSVSTLKIQRTERGDSAVYLCASSLKRGLGETQYFGPGTRLLVL.

Written as DNA, the CDR3 is TGTGCCAGCAGCGCCGGCGGGCAAAGAGGACAGCCCCAGCATTTT. It codes for CASSAGGQRGQPQHF. The V gene is TRBV2, the J gene TRBJ1-5; D remains unclear. The V gene's germline CDR1 is SNHLY and CDR2 FYNNEI. Trimming cost V 6 bases and J 7 bases, with 19 bases left between them. The CDR3 sequence is 15 residues long. The complete variable domain, with remaining parts taken from reference TRBV2 and TRBJ1-5, reads EPEVTQTPSHQVTQMGQEVILRCVPISNHLYFYWYRQILGQKVEFLVSFYNNEISEKSEIFDDQFSVERPDGSNFTLKIRSTKLEDSAMYFCASSAGGQRGQPQHFGDGTRLSIL.

This sequence joins TRBV6-2 or TRBV6-3 and TRBJ2-5; D unresolved. The CDR3 covers 12 residues. Per germline, CDR1 MNHEY and CDR2 SVGEGT. V shed 4 bases and J shed 1 base, with 4 bases lying between them. CDR3 bases: TGTGCCAGCAGTTGGGCCCAAGAGACCCAGTACTTC. Its translation is CASSWAQETQYF.

The chain has TRBV6-5 and TRBJ2-5, with 8 bases identical to TRBD1. V was clipped by 7 bases and J by 1 base; unmatched bases: 8. Germline V gives CDR1 MNHEY, CDR2 SVGAGI. The CDR3 length is 15 residues. The CDR3 DNA follows: TGTGCCAGCATGCGGACAGGGACAGCCCAAGAGACCCAGTACTTC. Translated, it gives CASMRTGTAQETQYF.

The chain uses TRBV10-3 and TRBJ2-3; no reliable D call. CDR1 and CDR2 from the germline V gene are ENHRY and SYGVKD. The CDR3 length is 16 residues. The V end was cut by 0 bases, the J end by 2 bases, with 12 bases between. CDR3 region: CAISESKWSNTDTQYF. DNA for the CDR3: TGTGCCATCAGTGAGTCGAAGTGGAGCAACACAGATACGCAGTATTTT.

This rearrangement joins TRBV19 to TRBJ1-5; TRBD1 is a possible D gene (6 bases). The CDR3 covers 14 residues. V was cut by 3 bases and J by 6 bases, with 12 bases left in between. Germline V gives CDR1 LNHDA, CDR2 SQIVND (reference sequence). CDR3 sequence reads: CASSIGGLSQPQHF. The DNA for the CDR3 is TGTGCCAGTAGTATCGGGGGGCTCAGTCAGCCCCAGCATTTT.

The V and J genes are TRBV19 and TRBJ2-2; unclear D gene. Germline V gene data show CDR1 as LNHDA and CDR2 as SQIVND (reference sequence). V lost 11 bases, J lost 5 bases, and 15 bases lay in between. This CDR3 is built from 13 residues. The CDR3 reads CARSQTGTGELFF. The CDR3, as DNA: TGTGCCCGAAGTCAGACGGGTACCGGGGAGCTGTTTTTT.

V is TRBV7-3 and J is TRBJ2-2; 8 bases agree with TRBD2. Germline lookup yields CDR1 SGHTA and CDR2 FQGTGA. Germline trimming cut 5 bases from V and 5 bases from J; bases unmatched to any gene: 7. The CDR3 length is 15 residues. In nucleotides, the CDR3 is TGTGCCAGCAGCCCAGGGACTAGTCGGACCGGGGAGCTGTTTTTT. Amino acid sequence: CASSPGTSRTGELFF.

The V gene is TRBV7-6, the J gene TRBJ2-2; TRBD1 matches at 11 bases. After removal of 3 bases from V and 6 bases from J, the junction contained 3 bases not matched to a gene. This CDR3 has 15 residues. Germline CDR1 and CDR2: SGHVS and FNYEAQ. CDR3 sequence (DNA): TGTGCCAGCAGCTTGTTGGGACAGGGGGCCGGGGAGCTGTTTTTT. It encodes CASSLLGQGAGELFF.

This clone was detected only once. The CDR3 is CATSSYRGRGTDTQYF. The CDR3 nucleotides read TGTGCCACCAGCAGCTACAGGGGGAGGGGGACAGATACGCAGTATTTT. The chain couples TRBV15 to TRBJ2-3, with a tentative D call TRBD1 (8 bases). The CDR3 spans 16 residues. The V and J ends lost 3 bases and 3 bases respectively, with 16 bases between them. Looked up from germline, CDR1 is LNHNV and CDR2 is YYDKDF (reference sequence). Full variable domain (outside the CDR3, taken from reference TRBV15 and TRBJ2-3): DAMVIQNPRYQVTQFGKPVTLSCSQTLNHNVMYWYQQKSSQAPKLLFHYYDKDFNNEADTPDNFQSRRPNTSFCFLDIRSPGLGDTAMYLCATSSYRGRGTDTQYFGPGTRLTVL.

V is TRBV11-1 and J is TRBJ1-3, with D unclear. Looked up from germline, CDR1 is SGHAT and CDR2 is FQDESV (reference sequence). Trimming pared 8 bases from V and 0 bases from J, leaving 11 bases between. This CDR3 region has 14 residues. This chain's CDR3 is CASGRRHSGNTIYF. CDR3 bases: TGTGCCAGCGGAAGACGACACTCTGGAAACACCATATATTTT. The full variable domain, in which reference TRBV11-1 and TRBJ1-3 provide the parts outside the CDR3, is EAEVAQSPRYKITEKSQAVAFWCDPISGHATLYWYRQILGQGPELLVQFQDESVVDDSQLPKDRFSAERLKGVDSTLKIQPAELGDSAMYLCASGRRHSGNTIYFGEGSWLTVV.

The chain is built from TRBV18 and TRBJ2-1; the D is unclear. The V end lost 3 bases, the J end lost 10 bases, and 10 bases lay between the germline ends. CDR1 and CDR2 (germline): KGHSH, LQKENI. This CDR3 region has 12 residues. The CDR3 nucleotides read TGTGCCAGCTCACCGCGGAGACCCGAGCAGTTCTTC. Protein sequence: CASSPRRPEQFF.